This passage covers 23 T cell receptor beta chains from one sample sequenced in a study of blood T cell repertoires in COVID-19. Repertoires were generated with immunoSEQ multiplex PCR, while TCRdb's copy carries only in-frame clones and drops some. The data hold 300,000 to 400,000 clones, with roughly nine tenths observed a single time. The material sequenced was peripheral blood. Source of these receptors: a woman between 25 and 40 years old with COVID-19, enrolled during active disease.

Points on this clone: Other DNA sequences in this specimen translate into the identical CDR3. The genes are TRBV2 and TRBJ1-2; 10 nucleotides agree with TRBD1. The CDR3 covers 14 residues. The V segment lost 5 bases and the J segment 6 bases; nucleotides outside the gene matches: 6. Germline V gives CDR1 SNHLY, CDR2 FYNNEI. The CDR3 loop is CASSTTGGRDGYTF. The CDR3, as DNA: TGTGCCAGCAGTACGACAGGGGGCAGGGATGGCTACACCTTC.

The genes are TRBV15 and TRBJ2-1; TRBD1 aligns across 8 bases. The V gene's germline CDR1 is LNHNV and CDR2 YYDKDF (reference sequence). Trimming removed 5 bases from V and 9 bases from J; junction bases left unmatched: 18. The length of the CDR3 is 17 residues. CDR3 nucleotides: TGTGCCACCAGCGCGCCTAGGACAGGGACGTTGGGGTCTGAGCAGTTCTTC. Translation: CATSAPRTGTLGSEQFF.

J is TRBJ2-5 and V is TRBV30, with D perhaps TRBD1 (6 bases). CDR1 is GTSNPN and CDR2 is SVGIG in the germline V gene (reference sequence). CDR3 length equals 13 residues. The V end lost 4 bases, the J end lost 0 bases, and 9 bases lay between the germline ends. The CDR3 DNA sequence: TGTGCCTGGAATACAGGGTACCAAGAGACCCAGTACTTC. Translating it yields CAWNTGYQETQYF.

The rearrangement uses TRBV30 and TRBJ2-3, with 9 bases lining up with TRBD2. The germline V gene has CDR1 GTSNPN and CDR2 SVGIG (reference sequence). The CDR3 length is 15 residues. V shed 2 bases, J shed 3 bases, and the junction held 6 bases outside the gene matches. The CDR3 nucleotides read TGTGCCTGGAGTTTCCTAGCGGGACAGACAGATACGCAGTATTTT. As protein: CAWSFLAGQTDTQYF.

The chain links TRBV19 to TRBJ1-3; D gene ambiguous. The CDR3 extends over 12 amino acids. V was shortened by 8 bases and J by 8 bases, with 13 bases between the two germline ends. The germline V gene encodes CDR1 LNHDA and CDR2 SQIVND (reference sequence). In nucleotides, the CDR3 is TGTGCCAGTGGGCAGCGGACGGACACCATATATTTT. This gives the protein CASGQRTDTIYF.

This clone was counted once. The chain carries TRBV11-2 and TRBJ2-7; 7 bases agree with TRBD1. The V gene's germline CDR1 is SGHAT and CDR2 FQNNGV. Trimming cost V 1 base and J 4 bases; bases outside gene matches: 16. This CDR3 has 18 amino acids. This CDR3 reads CASSLVSHRTGVLYEQYF. In DNA, the CDR3 is TGTGCCAGCAGCTTAGTGTCCCACCGTACAGGGGTGCTTTACGAGCAGTACTTC.

This CDR3 reads CATSITPGYSNYGYTF. CDR3 nucleotides: TGTGCCACCAGCATTACCCCAGGGTACTCTAACTATGGCTACACCTTC. The chain couples TRBV15 to TRBJ1-2; D might be TRBD1 (5 bases). Trimming left V 4 bases short and J 0 bases short, with 15 bases between. Germline V lookup: CDR1 LNHNV, CDR2 YYDKDF (reference sequence). The CDR3 is 16 residues long.

There are many counts of this clone. The chain employs TRBV30 and TRBJ2-2; the match to TRBD1 covers 10 bases. V was pared by 1 base and J by 7 bases, with 3 bases of the junction left unmatched. The CDR3 has 14 amino acids. Looked up from germline, CDR1 is GTSNPN and CDR2 is SVGIG (reference sequence). CDR3 residues: CAWSADRGIGELFF. For the CDR3, the DNA is TGTGCCTGGAGTGCGGACAGGGGGATCGGGGAGCTGTTTTTT.

The rearrangement joins TRBV7-2 to TRBJ2-7; 7 bases align to TRBD1. V gave up 5 bases and J gave up 4 bases; unmatched junction bases: 5. The germline V gene encodes CDR1 SGHTA and CDR2 FQGNSA. This CDR3 region has 13 residues. The CDR3 protein is CASSRDSKYEQYF. For the CDR3, the DNA is TGTGCCAGCAGCCGGGACAGCAAGTACGAGCAGTACTTC. The entire variable domain, with the rest obtained from reference TRBV7-2 and TRBJ2-7, is as follows: GAGVSQSPSNKVTEKGKDVELRCDPISGHTALYWYRQSLGQGLEFLIYFQGNSAPDKSGLPSDRFSAERTGGSVSTLTIQRTQQEDSAVYLCASSRDSKYEQYFGPGTRLTVT.

The chain combines TRBV5-1 with TRBJ1-2; TRBD1 matches 7 bases. V lost 4 bases to trimming and J lost 4 bases; unmatched junction nucleotides: 4. This CDR3 contains 13 residues. Germline CDR1 is SGHRS and CDR2 is YFSETQ. This chain's CDR3 is CASSLDRLYGYTF. In DNA form, the CDR3 reads TGCGCCAGCAGCCTGGACAGGCTCTATGGCTACACCTTC.

On this clone: One junction end does not reproduce the germline sequence, and a read error may be involved. The chain uses TRBV19 and TRBJ2-7, with D perhaps TRBD1 (6 bases). This CDR3 spans 15 amino acids. Looked up from germline, CDR1 is LNHDA and CDR2 is SQIVND (reference sequence). The chain's CDR3 is CASRIQGQGSYEQYF. The CDR3 coding sequence is TGTGCCAGTCGTATTCAGGGGCAGGGCTCCTACGAGCAGTACTTC.

The chain recombines TRBV10-1 with TRBJ1-1, with D unresolved. Germline loops: CDR1 WNHNN, CDR2 SYGVQD (reference sequence). The V end lost 3 bases, the J end lost 8 bases, and 10 bases lay between the germline ends. The CDR3 runs 12 residues. CDR3 nucleotides: TGCGCCAGCAGTGATAACCGAGGGGAAGCTTTCTTT. Its translation is CASSDNRGEAFF.

The CDR3, as DNA: TGTGCCAGCAGCTTAAGAACAGGGGGACCGAACACTGAAGCTTTCTTT. Encoded protein: CASSLRTGGPNTEAFF. This chain uses TRBV7-6 with TRBJ1-1; 8 nucleotides align to TRBD1. Trimming cost V 2 bases and J 1 base; bases outside gene matches: 6. The CDR3 has 16 amino acids. The germline V gene encodes CDR1 SGHVS and CDR2 FNYEAQ.

The J gene is TRBJ2-1, the V gene TRBV5-4; the D is unclear. V shed 2 bases and J shed 3 bases, with 6 bases lying between them. Germline CDR1 SGHNT, CDR2 YYREEE (reference sequence). This CDR3 comprises 13 residues. CDR3 amino acids: CASSLVDYNEQFF. CDR3 coding DNA: TGTGCCAGCAGCTTAGTAGACTACAATGAGCAGTTCTTC. Together with reference TRBV5-4 and TRBJ2-1, the CDR3 gives the full variable domain: ETGVTQSPTHLIKTRGQQVTLRCSSQSGHNTVSWYQQALGQGPQFIFQYYREEENGRGNFPPRFSGLQFPNYSSELNVNALELDDSALYLCASSLVDYNEQFFGPGTRLTVL.

This clone was seen more than once but under ten times. V usage is TRBV6-1 and J usage is TRBJ2-3; TRBD1 agrees at 8 bases. The CDR3 is 17 amino acids. The trim removed 4 bases at V and 4 bases at J, leaving 13 bases unmatched. Germline-derived CDR1 and CDR2 are MNHNS and SASEGT. CDR3 protein: CASSGPDRVGKSDTQYF. CDR3 nucleotides: TGTGCCAGCAGTGGACCGGACAGGGTGGGGAAGTCAGATACGCAGTATTTT.

This clone has only a few counts. V is TRBV5-1 and J is TRBJ1-6, with TRBD1 matching over 7 bases. J lost 5 bases, V lost 4 bases, and 9 bases had no gene match. Germline loops: CDR1 SGHRS, CDR2 YFSETQ. The CDR3 has 16 amino acids. CDR3 sequence (DNA): TGCGCCAGCAGCCCAATGGGGACAGACAATAATTCACCCCTCCACTTT. Protein product: CASSPMGTDNNSPLHF.

The rearrangement links TRBV5-1 to TRBJ2-1; 11 bases fit TRBD2. In germline, CDR1 is SGHRS, CDR2 YFSETQ. V lost 4 bases, J lost 7 bases, and 4 bases stayed unmatched. The CDR3 sequence is 14 residues long. The CDR3 DNA sequence: TGCGCCAGCAGCGCCACTAGCGGGAGTAATGAGCAGTTCTTC. Encoded protein: CASSATSGSNEQFF.

This rearrangement joins TRBV12-5 to TRBJ1-3; a possible D gene is TRBD1 (5 bases). The CDR3 runs 17 residues. Germline V gene data show CDR1 as LGHNT and CDR2 as FRNRAP. The V and J ends lost 1 base and 0 bases respectively, with 13 bases between them. In DNA, the CDR3 is TGTGCTAGTGGTTTGGGACAGATCTCTAACTCTGGAAACACCATATATTTT. Translating gives CASGLGQISNSGNTIYF.

J is TRBJ1-6 and V is TRBV30; D may be TRBD1 (5 bases). CDR1 is GTSNPN, CDR2 SVGIG, per germline (reference sequence). Trimming removed 3 bases at V and 0 bases at J, with 9 bases between. The CDR3 is made up of 15 amino acids. The CDR3 reads CAWSADSSYNSPLHF. CDR3 coding DNA: TGTGCCTGGAGCGCTGACAGCTCCTATAATTCACCCCTCCACTTT.

The chain employs TRBV6-1 and TRBJ1-2; possibly TRBD1 for D (6 bases). The V gene's germline CDR1 is MNHNS and CDR2 SASEGT. This CDR3 is 14 amino acids long. Trimming left V 1 base short and J 5 bases short, with 11 bases between. The CDR3 coding sequence is TGTGCCAGCAGTGAAGGACAGGCGACTTATGGCTACACCTTC. It specifies CASSEGQATYGYTF.

The chain uses TRBV7-3 and TRBJ2-2; D remains unclear. Trimming left V 1 base short and J 6 bases short, with 12 bases between. This CDR3 region has 15 residues. CDR1 is SGHTA, CDR2 FQGTGA, per germline. In DNA, the CDR3 is TGTGCCAGCAGCTTAAACCCCGGTTTCGCCGGGGAGCTGTTTTTT. Protein sequence: CASSLNPGFAGELFF.

This sequence joins TRBV15 and TRBJ1-4, with 8 bases aligning to TRBD1. CDR1 is LNHNV, CDR2 YYDKDF, per germline (reference sequence). V lost 0 bases to trimming and J lost 7 bases; unmatched junction nucleotides: 10. The CDR3 runs to 17 residues. The CDR3 region has the DNA TGTGCCACCAGCAGAGATCATCGACAGGGGTTAGGTGAAAAACTGTTTTTT. Translated: CATSRDHRQGLGEKLFF.

The chain couples TRBV5-6 to TRBJ1-4; 7 bases match TRBD1. In germline, CDR1 is SGHDT, CDR2 YYEEEE. The CDR3 loop spans 15 amino acids. The V segment lost 0 bases and the J segment 7 bases; nucleotides outside the gene matches: 6. This chain's CDR3 is CASSLETGRFEKLFF. CDR3 in DNA: TGTGCCAGCAGCTTGGAGACAGGGCGATTTGAAAAACTGTTTTTT.